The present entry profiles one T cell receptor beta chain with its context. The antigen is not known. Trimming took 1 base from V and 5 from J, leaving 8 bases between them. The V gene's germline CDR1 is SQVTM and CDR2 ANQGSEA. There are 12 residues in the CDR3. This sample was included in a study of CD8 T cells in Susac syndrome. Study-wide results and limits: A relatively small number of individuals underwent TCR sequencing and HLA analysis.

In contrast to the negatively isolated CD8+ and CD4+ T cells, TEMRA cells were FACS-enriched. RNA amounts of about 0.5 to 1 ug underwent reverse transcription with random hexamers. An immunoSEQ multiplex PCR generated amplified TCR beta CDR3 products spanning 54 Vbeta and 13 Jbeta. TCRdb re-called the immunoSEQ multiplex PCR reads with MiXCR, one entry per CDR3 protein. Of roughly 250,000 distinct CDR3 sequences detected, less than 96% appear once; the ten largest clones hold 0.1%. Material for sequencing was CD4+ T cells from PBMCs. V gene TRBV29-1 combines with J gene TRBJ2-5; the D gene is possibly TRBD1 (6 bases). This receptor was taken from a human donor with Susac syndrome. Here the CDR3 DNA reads TGCAGCGTTGAAGGGGGGCGCGAGACCCAGTACTTC. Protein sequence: CSVEGGRETQYF.